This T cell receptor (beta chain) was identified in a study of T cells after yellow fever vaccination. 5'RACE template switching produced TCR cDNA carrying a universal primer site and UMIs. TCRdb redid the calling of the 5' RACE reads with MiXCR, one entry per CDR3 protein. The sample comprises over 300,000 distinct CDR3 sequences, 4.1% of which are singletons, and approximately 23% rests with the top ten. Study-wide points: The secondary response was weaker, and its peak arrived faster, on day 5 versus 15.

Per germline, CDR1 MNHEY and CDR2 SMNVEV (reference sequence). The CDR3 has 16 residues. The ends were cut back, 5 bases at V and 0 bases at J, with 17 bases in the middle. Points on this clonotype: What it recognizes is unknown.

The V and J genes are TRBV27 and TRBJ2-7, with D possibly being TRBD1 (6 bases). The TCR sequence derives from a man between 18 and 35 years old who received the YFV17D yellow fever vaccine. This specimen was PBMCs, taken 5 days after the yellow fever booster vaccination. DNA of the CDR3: TGTGCCAGCAGTCCCCATGGGGGCCTCTCCTCCTACGAGCAGTACTTC. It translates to CASSPHGGLSSYEQYF.